This T cell receptor beta chain was obtained from a study of T-cell reconstitution after alpha-beta-depleted transplantation in children. Only a few counts were recorded for this clonotype. For TCRbeta, the library was prepared with unique molecular identifiers. TCRdb re-derived calls from the PCR reads in MiXCR, one entry per CDR3 protein. The repertoire holds 600,000 to 700,000 distinct CDR3 sequences, with 16% as singletons. Germline V gene lookup returns CDR1 MGHRA and CDR2 YSYEKL. The germline V and J ends were trimmed by 8 bases and 1 base, with 15 bases remaining between them. This CDR3 contains 15 residues.

The clonotype was recovered from a human donor who donated a stem cell graft to a child with acute myeloid leukemia. This chain uses TRBV4-1 with TRBJ1-5; D unresolved. The specimen was PBMCs from the stem cell graft donor, collected from the stem cell graft. Written as DNA, the CDR3 is TGCGCCAGCCGCGATTGGGAGGAGAGCAATCAGCCCCAGCATTTT. This encodes CASRDWEESNQPQHF.